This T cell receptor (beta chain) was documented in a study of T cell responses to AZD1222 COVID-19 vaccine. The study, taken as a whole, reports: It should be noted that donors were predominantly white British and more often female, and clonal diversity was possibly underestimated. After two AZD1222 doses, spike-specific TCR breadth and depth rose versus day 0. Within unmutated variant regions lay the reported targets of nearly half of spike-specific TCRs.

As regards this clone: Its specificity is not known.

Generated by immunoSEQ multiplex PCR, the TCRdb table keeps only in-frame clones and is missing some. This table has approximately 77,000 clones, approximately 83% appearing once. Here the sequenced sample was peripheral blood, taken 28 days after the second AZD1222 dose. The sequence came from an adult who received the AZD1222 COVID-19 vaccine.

CDR3 coding DNA: TGTGCCAGCAGCCCGACAGGGTCAGGGAACACTGAAGCTTTCTTT. The encoded protein is CASSPTGSGNTEAFF. The chain recombines TRBV6-4 with TRBJ1-1; 7 nucleotides agree with TRBD1. The V and J ends lost 6 bases and 1 base, in that order; junction bases with no gene match: 8. The V gene's germline CDR1 is MRHNA and CDR2 SNTAGT. The CDR3 has 15 residues.